What follows are 15 T cell receptor beta chains derived from one specimen sequenced in a study of blood T cell repertoires in COVID-19. Assay: immunoSEQ multiplex PCR; the TCRdb copy retains only in-frame clones and omits some. This sample has approximately 50,000 clones, with approximately 80% found just once. Source material: peripheral blood. The receptors derive from a man over 45 with active or convalescent COVID-19.

The J gene is TRBJ2-7, the V gene TRBV5-5, with TRBD1 as a possible D gene (5 bases). The CDR3 runs to 14 residues. V lost 6 bases to trimming and J lost 2 bases, with 15 bases between them. The V gene's germline CDR1 is SGHKS and CDR2 YYEKEE (reference sequence). CDR3 in amino acids: CASTTTGLTYEQYF. CDR3 coding DNA: TGTGCCAGCACCACAACAGGTCTGACCTACGAGCAGTACTTC.

About this clone itself: The same CDR3 is also encoded by other DNA sequences in this sample. The gene calls are TRBV19 and TRBJ2-7; 8 bases match TRBD1. CDR1 is LNHDA, CDR2 SQIVND, per germline (reference sequence). The V and J ends lost 2 bases and 3 bases, in that order; junction bases with no gene match: 0. The CDR3 sequence is 13 residues long. The CDR3 bases are TGTGCCAGTAGTATAACAGGGGGCTACGAGCAGTACTTC. Residues: CASSITGGYEQYF.

Only a few counts were recorded for this clone. Additional DNA sequences in this sample encode the identical CDR3. The chain couples TRBV5-6 to TRBJ2-3; TRBD1 might be the D (6 bases). Trimming left V 0 bases short and J 0 bases short, with 8 bases between. Germline V gene sequence: CDR1 SGHDT, CDR2 YYEEEE. The CDR3 length is 15 residues. In DNA, the CDR3 is TGTGCCAGCAGCTTGGGAGGGGGAAGCACAGATACGCAGTATTTT. As protein: CASSLGGGSTDTQYF.

The chain carries TRBV2 and TRBJ2-3, with TRBD1 matching 8 bases. Germline V gene sequence: CDR1 SNHLY, CDR2 FYNNEI. The V segment lost 4 bases and the J segment 2 bases; nucleotides outside the gene matches: 5. This CDR3 is 15 amino acids long. The DNA for the CDR3 is TGTGCCAGCAGTGGGGGCAGGGGGCCCACAGATACGCAGTATTTT. Translation: CASSGGRGPTDTQYF.

The V and J genes are TRBV6-6 and TRBJ2-3; 7 bases line up with TRBD2. V lost 2 bases to trimming and J lost 1 base; unmatched junction nucleotides: 0. The CDR3 length is 14 residues. Germline CDR1 is MNHNY and CDR2 is SVGAGI (reference sequence). CDR3 nucleotides: TGTGCCAGCAGTTACGCGGGAGGCACAGATACGCAGTATTTT. Translation: CASSYAGGTDTQYF.

The rearrangement uses TRBV25-1 and TRBJ1-2, with a weak D call TRBD1 (5 bases). CDR3 length: 13 amino acids. The V end lost 5 bases, the J end lost 7 bases, and 14 bases lay between the germline ends. Germline V CDR1 and CDR2: MGHDK, SYGVNS. The CDR3 bases are TGTGCCAGCAGTTTCGGGGGGGTAGGTGGCTACACCTTC. It specifies CASSFGGVGGYTF.

This clone came up once. The V call is TRBV24-1, the J call TRBJ2-1; 9 bases are a match to TRBD1. After removal of 1 base from V and 2 bases from J, the junction contained 5 bases not matched to a gene. CDR1 is KGHDR, CDR2 SFDVKD, per germline. CDR3 size: 17 residues. The CDR3 is CATSDLAGQGTYNEQFF. CDR3 bases: TGTGCCACCAGTGATTTAGCGGGACAGGGAACCTACAATGAGCAGTTCTTC.

V gene TRBV11-2 combines with J gene TRBJ1-1; 12 positions match TRBD1. Germline V gene data show CDR1 as SGHAT and CDR2 as FQNNGV. The CDR3 covers 17 residues. The junction had 4 bases not matched to a gene; V was cut back by 2 bases and J by 0 bases. CDR3 sequence (DNA): TGTGCCAGCAGCTTATTGGGACAGGGGGCAGTGAACACTGAAGCTTTCTTT. Translated, it gives CASSLLGQGAVNTEAFF.

This clone was recorded many times. The rearrangement uses TRBV6-2 or TRBV6-3 and TRBJ2-2, with D unresolved. V lost 6 bases and J lost 8, with 22 bases in between. CDR3 length: 16 amino acids. In germline, CDR1 is MNHEY, CDR2 SVGEGT. CDR3 sequence (DNA): TGTGCCAGCAGCCCTCCCGGGTTTCGAACCCGAGGGGAGCTGTTTTTT. This sequence encodes CASSPPGFRTRGELFF.

The chain employs TRBV5-1 and TRBJ1-3; D unresolved. This CDR3 region has 16 residues. V lost 0 bases to trimming and J lost 0 bases, with 10 bases between them. Germline V gene sequence: CDR1 SGHRS, CDR2 YFSETQ. CDR3 sequence reads: CASSLDGLSSGNTIYF. CDR3 bases: TGCGCCAGCAGCTTGGACGGTTTGAGCTCTGGAAACACCATATATTTT.

CDR3: CASSLGATGAGANVLTF. CDR3 sequence (DNA): TGCGCCAGCAGCCTGGGGGCCACAGGGGCTGGGGCCAACGTCCTGACTTTC. This chain uses TRBV5-1 with TRBJ2-6; 7 nucleotides match TRBD1. This CDR3 has 17 residues. Per germline, CDR1 SGHRS and CDR2 YFSETQ. V lost 4 bases, J lost 2 bases, and 9 bases stayed unmatched.

J is TRBJ2-1 and V is TRBV5-1; TRBD2 matches 10 bases. The CDR3 is 15 residues long. The germline gives CDR1 SGHRS, CDR2 YFSETQ. V shed 0 bases, J shed 9 bases, and the junction held 6 bases outside the gene matches. The CDR3 region has the DNA TGCGCCAGCAGCTTGGAGCTAGCGGGAGTGAGTGAGCAGTTCTTC. Translating it yields CASSLELAGVSEQFF.

Points on this clone: The sample contains more than one DNA sequence encoding this CDR3. The V and J genes are TRBV5-1 and TRBJ1-2; 9 bases map to TRBD1. In germline, CDR1 is SGHRS, CDR2 YFSETQ. V shed 3 bases and J 4 bases; nucleotides not matched to a gene: 7. This CDR3 has 15 amino acids. In nucleotides, the CDR3 is TGCGCCAGCAGCTCAGCCCCGGGACAGGGCTATGGCTACACCTTC. Translation: CASSSAPGQGYGYTF.

This sequence joins TRBV25-1 and TRBJ2-2, with D possibly TRBD2 on 5 matching bases. This CDR3 is built from 14 residues. Looked up from germline, CDR1 is MGHDK and CDR2 is SYGVNS. The V end was cut by 1 base, the J end by 3 bases, with 6 bases between. CDR3 amino acids: CASSEFGDTGELFF. CDR3 sequence (DNA): TGTGCCAGCAGTGAATTCGGGGACACCGGGGAGCTGTTTTTT.

The chain uses TRBV6-1 and TRBJ1-2; TRBD1 aligns across 7 bases. V lost 0 bases and J lost 0; bases outside the gene matches: 7. Looked up from germline, CDR1 is MNHNS and CDR2 is SASEGT. The CDR3 is 17 amino acids. The CDR3 here is CASSEASSGTANYGYTF. CDR3 bases: TGTGCCAGCAGTGAAGCTTCCTCCGGGACAGCTAACTATGGCTACACCTTC.